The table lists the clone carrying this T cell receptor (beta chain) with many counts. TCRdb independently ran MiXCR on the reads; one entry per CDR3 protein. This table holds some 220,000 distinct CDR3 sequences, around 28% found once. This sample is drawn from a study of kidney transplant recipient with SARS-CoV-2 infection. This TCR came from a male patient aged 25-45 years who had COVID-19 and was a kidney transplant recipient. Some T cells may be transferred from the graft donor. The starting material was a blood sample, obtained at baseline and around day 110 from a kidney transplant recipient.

CDR3 protein: CGSILVDSRKTYGYTF. The CDR3 nucleotides read TGTGGCAGTATCCTAGTTGATAGCCGAAAGACCTATGGCTACACCTTC. The chain links TRBV8-2 to TRBJ1-2. TRBV8-2 is termed a pseudogene. The CDR3 sequence is 16 residues long.